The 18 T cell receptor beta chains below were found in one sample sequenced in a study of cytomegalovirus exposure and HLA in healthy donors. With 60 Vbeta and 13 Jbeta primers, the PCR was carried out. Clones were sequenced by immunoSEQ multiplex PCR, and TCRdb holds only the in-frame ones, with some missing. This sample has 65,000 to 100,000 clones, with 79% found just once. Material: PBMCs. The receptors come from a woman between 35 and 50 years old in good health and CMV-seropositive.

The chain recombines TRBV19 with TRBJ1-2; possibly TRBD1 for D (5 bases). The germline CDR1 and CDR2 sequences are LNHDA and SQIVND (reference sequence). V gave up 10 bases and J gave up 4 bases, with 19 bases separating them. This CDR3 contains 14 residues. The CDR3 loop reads CATEEGGGSYGYTF. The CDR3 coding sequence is TGTGCCACCGAAGAGGGCGGGGGGAGCTATGGCTACACCTTC. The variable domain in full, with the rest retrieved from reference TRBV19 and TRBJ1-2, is DGGITQSPKYLFRKEGQNVTLSCEQNLNHDAMYWYRQDPGQGLRLIYYSQIVNDFQKGDIAEGYSVSREKKESFPLTVTSAQKNPTAFYLCATEEGGGSYGYTFGSGTRLTVV.

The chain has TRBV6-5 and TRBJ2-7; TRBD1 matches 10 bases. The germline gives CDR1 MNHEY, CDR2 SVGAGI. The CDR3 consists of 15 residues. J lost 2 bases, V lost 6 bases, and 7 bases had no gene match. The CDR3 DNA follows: TGTGCCAGCAGACCTTCGGGACAGGGGACCTACGAGCAGTACTTC. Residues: CASRPSGQGTYEQYF.

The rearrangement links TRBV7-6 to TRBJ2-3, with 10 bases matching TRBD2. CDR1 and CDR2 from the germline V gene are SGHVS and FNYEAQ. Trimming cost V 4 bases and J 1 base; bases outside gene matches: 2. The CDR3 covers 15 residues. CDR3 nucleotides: TGTGCCAGCAGCTCTCTAGCGGGGGGCACAGATACGCAGTATTTT. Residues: CASSSLAGGTDTQYF.

The CDR3 DNA follows: TGTGCCTGGAGAAAGGGAGCCTCTGGAAACACCATATATTTT. Amino acids: CAWRKGASGNTIYF. The J gene is TRBJ1-3, the V gene TRBV30; no reliable D call. The germline CDR1 and CDR2 sequences are GTSNPN and SVGIG (reference sequence). CDR3 length: 14 residues. The V end lost 3 bases, the J end lost 0 bases, and 9 bases lay between the germline ends.

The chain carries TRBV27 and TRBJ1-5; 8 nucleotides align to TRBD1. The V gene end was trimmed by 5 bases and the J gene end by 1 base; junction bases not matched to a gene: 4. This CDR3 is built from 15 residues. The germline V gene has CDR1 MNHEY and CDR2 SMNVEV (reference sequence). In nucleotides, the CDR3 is TGTGCCAGCAGTACAGGGGGGGGGAGCAATCAGCCCCAGCATTTT. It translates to CASSTGGGSNQPQHF.

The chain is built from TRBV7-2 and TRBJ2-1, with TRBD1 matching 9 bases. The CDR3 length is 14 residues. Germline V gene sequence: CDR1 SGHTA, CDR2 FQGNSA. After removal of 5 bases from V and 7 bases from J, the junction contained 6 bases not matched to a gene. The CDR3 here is CASSAGQGRNEQFF. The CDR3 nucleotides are TGTGCCAGCAGCGCAGGACAGGGGAGGAATGAGCAGTTCTTC.

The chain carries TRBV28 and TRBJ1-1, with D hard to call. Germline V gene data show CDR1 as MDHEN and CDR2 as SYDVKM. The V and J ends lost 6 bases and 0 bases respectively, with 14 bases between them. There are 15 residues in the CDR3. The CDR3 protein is CASRPSYGVNTEAFF. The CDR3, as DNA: TGTGCCAGCAGACCCTCCTACGGGGTGAACACTGAAGCTTTCTTT.

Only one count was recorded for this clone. The CDR3 sequence: CASSQDGWSNYGYTF. The CDR3 coding sequence is TGCGCCAGCAGCCAAGATGGCTGGAGTAACTATGGCTACACCTTC. The J gene is TRBJ1-2, the V gene TRBV4-3; D remains ambiguous. The CDR3 covers 15 residues. Trimming shortened V by 0 bases and J by 1 base, and 9 bases separated the two germline ends. Germline CDR1 LGHNA, CDR2 YSLEER.

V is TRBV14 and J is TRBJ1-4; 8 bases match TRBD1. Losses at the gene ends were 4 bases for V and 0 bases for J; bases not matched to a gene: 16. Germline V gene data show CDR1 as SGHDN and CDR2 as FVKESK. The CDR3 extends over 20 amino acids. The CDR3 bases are TGTGCCAGCAGCCCTTCCCTGCGGGACAGGCTCCATGCAACTAATGAAAAACTGTTTTTT. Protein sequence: CASSPSLRDRLHATNEKLFF.

CDR3 residues: CAWSGTSGRSGSRAKNIQYF. In DNA, the CDR3 is TGTGCCTGGAGTGGGACTAGCGGGAGGTCCGGGTCCAGGGCCAAAAACATTCAGTACTTC. The J gene is TRBJ2-4, the V gene TRBV30, with TRBD2 matching 14 bases. Germline trimming cut 1 base from V and 1 base from J; bases unmatched to any gene: 12. CDR1 GTSNPN and CDR2 SVGIG come from the germline V gene (reference sequence). The CDR3 is made up of 20 amino acids.

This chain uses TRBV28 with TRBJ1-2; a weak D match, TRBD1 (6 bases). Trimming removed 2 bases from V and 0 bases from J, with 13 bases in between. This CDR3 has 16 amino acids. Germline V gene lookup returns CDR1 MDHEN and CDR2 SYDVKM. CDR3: CASSLSRGTSNYGYTF. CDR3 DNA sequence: TGTGCCAGCAGTTTAAGCAGGGGCACCTCTAACTATGGCTACACCTTC.

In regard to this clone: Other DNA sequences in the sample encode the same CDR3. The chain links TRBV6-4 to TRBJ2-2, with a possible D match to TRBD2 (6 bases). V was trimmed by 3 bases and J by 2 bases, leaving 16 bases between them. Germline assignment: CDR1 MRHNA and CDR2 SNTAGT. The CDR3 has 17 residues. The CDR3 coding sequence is TGTGCCAGCAGTGATAAATATCGGGAGATAAACACCGGGGAGCTGTTTTTT. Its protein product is CASSDKYREINTGELFF.

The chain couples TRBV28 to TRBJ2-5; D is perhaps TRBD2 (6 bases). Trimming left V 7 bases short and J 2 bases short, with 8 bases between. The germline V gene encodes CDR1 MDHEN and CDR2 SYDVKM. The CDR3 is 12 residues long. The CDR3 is CASTGGQETQYF. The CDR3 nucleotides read TGTGCCAGCACCGGGGGACAAGAGACCCAGTACTTC. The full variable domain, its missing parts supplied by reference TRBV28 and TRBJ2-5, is DVKVTQSSRYLVKRTGEKVFLECVQDMDHENMFWYRQDPGLGLRLIYFSYDVKMKEKGDIPEGYSVSREKKERFSLILESASTNQTSMYLCASTGGQETQYFGPGTRLLVL.

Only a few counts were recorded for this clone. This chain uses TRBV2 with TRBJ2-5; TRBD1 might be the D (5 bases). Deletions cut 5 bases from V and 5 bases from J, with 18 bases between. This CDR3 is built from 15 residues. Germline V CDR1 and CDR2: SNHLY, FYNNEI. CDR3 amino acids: CASSNSEVPGETQYF. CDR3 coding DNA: TGTGCCAGCAGTAATTCTGAGGTCCCAGGGGAGACCCAGTACTTC.

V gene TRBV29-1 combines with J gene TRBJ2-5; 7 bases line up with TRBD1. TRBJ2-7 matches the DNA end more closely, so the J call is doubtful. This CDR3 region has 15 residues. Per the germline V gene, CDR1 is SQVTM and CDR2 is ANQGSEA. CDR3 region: CSVVNRGSLSYEQYF. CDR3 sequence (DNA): TGCAGCGTTGTAAACAGGGGTTCCCTCTCCTACGAGCAGTACTTC.

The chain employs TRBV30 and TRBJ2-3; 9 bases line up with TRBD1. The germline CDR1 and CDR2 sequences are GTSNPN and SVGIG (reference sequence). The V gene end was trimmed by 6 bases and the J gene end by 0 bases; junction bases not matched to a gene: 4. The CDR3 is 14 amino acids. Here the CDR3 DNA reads TGTGCCTGTGACAGGGGGGCGAGCACAGATACGCAGTATTTT. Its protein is CACDRGASTDTQYF.

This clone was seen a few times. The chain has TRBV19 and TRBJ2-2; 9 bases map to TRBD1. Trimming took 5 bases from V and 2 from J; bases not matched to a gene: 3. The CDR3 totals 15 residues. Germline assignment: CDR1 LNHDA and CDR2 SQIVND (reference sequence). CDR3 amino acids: CASSLGQGNTGELFF. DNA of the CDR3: TGTGCCAGTAGTCTGGGACAGGGAAACACCGGGGAGCTGTTTTTT.

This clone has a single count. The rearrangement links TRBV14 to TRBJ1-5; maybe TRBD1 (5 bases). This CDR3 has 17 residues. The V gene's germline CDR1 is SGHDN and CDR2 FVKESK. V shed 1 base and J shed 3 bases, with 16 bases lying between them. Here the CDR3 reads CASSQVKGRIINQPQHF. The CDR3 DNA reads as TGTGCCAGCAGCCAAGTAAAGGGGCGGATAATCAATCAGCCCCAGCATTTT.